This TCR beta chain was sequenced during a study of blood T cell repertoires in COVID-19. Study details: The United States, Italy and Spain provided the acute and convalescent COVID-19 samples.

V gave up 4 bases and J gave up 5 bases, with 12 bases separating them. This CDR3 is 14 amino acids long. From germline, CDR1 is SGHRS and CDR2 YFSETQ. Assay used: immunoSEQ multiplex PCR; TCRdb lists only in-frame clones, some missing. Here the sample spans hundreds of thousands of clones, over 80% being singletons. The Seattle patients, enrolled during active infection, were followed longitudinally. The V gene is TRBV5-1, the J gene TRBJ2-2, with TRBD1 as a possible D gene (6 bases). Input material: peripheral blood. This clonotype was sampled from an older woman with COVID-19, enrolled during active disease. In nucleotides, the CDR3 is TGCGCCAGCAGCCCGCAGGGGTATACCGGGGAGCTGTTTTTT. This encodes CASSPQGYTGELFF.